This TCR beta chain derives from a study of cytomegalovirus exposure and HLA in healthy donors. Broader study findings: Roughly uniform depth of sequencing across donors was assumed in presence/absence analyses.

The PCR had 60 Vbeta and 13 Jbeta primers. Libraries were prepared by immunoSEQ multiplex PCR; TCRdb keeps only in-frame clonotypes and omits some of them. Here the sample spans some 140,000 clones, roughly four fifths being singletons. As concerns this clone: Its antigen is not identified.

The CDR3 sequence is 12 residues long. Germline V gene sequence: CDR1 SNHLY, CDR2 FYNNEI. The germline V and J ends were trimmed by 7 bases and 1 base, with 6 bases remaining between them. The sample was PBMCs. This receptor was obtained from a woman aged 40 to 55 in good health and CMV-seronegative. This chain uses TRBV2 with TRBJ2-3, with D perhaps TRBD1 (5 bases). The CDR3 reads CASTQGTDTQYF. The CDR3 DNA sequence: TGTGCCAGCACACAGGGCACAGATACGCAGTATTTT.